The sequence of this TCR beta chain was determined in a study of CD8 T cells in Susac syndrome. CDR3 length equals 15 residues. Germline V gives CDR1 LNHDA, CDR2 SQIVND (reference sequence). The ends were cut back, 7 bases at V and 1 base at J, with 16 bases in the middle. Reverse transcription of about 0.5 to 1 ug RNA was carried out with random hexamers. Each CDR3 protein gets one entry after TCRdb re-called the immunoSEQ multiplex PCR reads with MiXCR. The sample lists fewer than 250,000 distinct CDR3 sequences; roughly 92% were seen once. The V and J genes are TRBV19 and TRBJ1-1; D is perhaps TRBD1 (6 bases). The TCR was taken from a human donor in good health. Sequenced input: CD4+ T cells from PBMCs. CDR3 sequence (DNA): TGTGCCAGTACCCCACGGACAGCAGAGAACACTGAAGCTTTCTTT. This encodes CASTPRTAENTEAFF.